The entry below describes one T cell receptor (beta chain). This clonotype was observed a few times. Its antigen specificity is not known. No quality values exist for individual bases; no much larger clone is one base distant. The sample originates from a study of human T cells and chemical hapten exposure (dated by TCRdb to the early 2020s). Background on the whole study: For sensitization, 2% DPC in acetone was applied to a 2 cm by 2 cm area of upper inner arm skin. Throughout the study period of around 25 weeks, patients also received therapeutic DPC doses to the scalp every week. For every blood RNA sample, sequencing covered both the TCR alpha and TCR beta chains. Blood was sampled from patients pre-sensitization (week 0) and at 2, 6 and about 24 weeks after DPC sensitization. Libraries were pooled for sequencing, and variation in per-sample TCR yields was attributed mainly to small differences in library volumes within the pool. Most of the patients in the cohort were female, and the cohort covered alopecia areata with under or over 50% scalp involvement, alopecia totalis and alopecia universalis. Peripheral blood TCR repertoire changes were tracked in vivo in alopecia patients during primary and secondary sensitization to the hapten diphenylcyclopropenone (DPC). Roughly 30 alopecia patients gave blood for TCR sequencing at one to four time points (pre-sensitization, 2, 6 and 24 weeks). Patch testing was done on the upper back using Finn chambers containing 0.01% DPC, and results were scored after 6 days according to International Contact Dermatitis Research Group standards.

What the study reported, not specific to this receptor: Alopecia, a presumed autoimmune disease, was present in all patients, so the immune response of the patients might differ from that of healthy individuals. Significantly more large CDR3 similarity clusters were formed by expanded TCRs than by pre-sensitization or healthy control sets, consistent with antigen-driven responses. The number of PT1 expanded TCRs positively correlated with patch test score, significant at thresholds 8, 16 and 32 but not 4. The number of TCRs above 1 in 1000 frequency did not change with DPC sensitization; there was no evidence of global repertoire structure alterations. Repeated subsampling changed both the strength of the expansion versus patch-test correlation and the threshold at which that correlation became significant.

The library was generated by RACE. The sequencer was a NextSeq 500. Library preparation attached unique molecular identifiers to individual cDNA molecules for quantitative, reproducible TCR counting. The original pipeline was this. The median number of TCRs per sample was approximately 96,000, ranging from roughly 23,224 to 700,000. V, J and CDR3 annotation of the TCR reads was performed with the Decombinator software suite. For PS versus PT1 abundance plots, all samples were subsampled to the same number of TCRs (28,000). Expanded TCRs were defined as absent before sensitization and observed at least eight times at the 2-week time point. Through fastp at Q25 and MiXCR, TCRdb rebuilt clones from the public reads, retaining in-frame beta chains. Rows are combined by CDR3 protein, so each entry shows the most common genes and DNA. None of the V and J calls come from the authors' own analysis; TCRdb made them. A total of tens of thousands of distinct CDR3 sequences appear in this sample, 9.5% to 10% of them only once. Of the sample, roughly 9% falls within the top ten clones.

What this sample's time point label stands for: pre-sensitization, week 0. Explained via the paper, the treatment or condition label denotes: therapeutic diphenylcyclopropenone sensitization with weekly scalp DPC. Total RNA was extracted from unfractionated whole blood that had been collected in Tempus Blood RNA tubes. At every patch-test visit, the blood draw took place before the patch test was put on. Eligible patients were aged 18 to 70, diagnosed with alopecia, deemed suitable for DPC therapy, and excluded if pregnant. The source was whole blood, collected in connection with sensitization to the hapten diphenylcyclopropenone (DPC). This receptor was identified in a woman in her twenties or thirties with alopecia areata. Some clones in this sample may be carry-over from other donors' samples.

The DNA reads as follows: TGCGCCAGCAGCCAAGATGACAGGGGGGCTGAAGCTTTCTTT. The resulting protein is CASSQDDRGAEAFF. The chain joins TRBV4-1 to TRBJ1-1, with 9 bases matching TRBD1. Per the germline V gene, MGHRA is the CDR1 and YSYEKL is the CDR2. The germline V end is reduced by 0 bases and the J end by 6 bases; junction bases left unmatched: 2. Counted from cysteine to phenylalanine, this CDR3 has 14 amino acids. Only the CDR3 DNA is retained, 42 bases long and in frame from the first base.